The 28 T cell receptor beta chains below all came from one sample that was sequenced in a study of T-cell memory formation after mild COVID-19. TCRdb independently ran MiXCR on the 5' RACE reads; one entry per CDR3 protein. The sample has some 450,000 distinct CDR3 sequences, about a sixth seen once; the top ten hold approximately 21%. Material: PBMCs or a T cell subset sorted from them (not recorded which). These receptor sequences come from a man younger than 35 who had mild COVID-19 (a few samples of this study predate the infection). Cell type and time point are not known.

This chain joins TRBV29-1 and TRBJ2-1; D might be TRBD2 (6 bases). The CDR3 spans 15 residues. Germline lookup yields CDR1 SQVTM and CDR2 ANQGSEA. Trimming shortened V by 1 base and J by 3 bases, and 13 bases separated the two germline ends. As DNA, the CDR3 is TGCAGCGTTGAAGGATTGGAGGGGCGCTACAATGAGCAGTTCTTC. Translating it yields CSVEGLEGRYNEQFF.

This clonotype was recorded many times. This sequence joins TRBV20-1 and TRBJ2-3; D remains unclear. Germline V gene data show CDR1 as DFQATT and CDR2 as SNEGSKA (reference sequence). This CDR3 region has 13 residues. Deletions cut 6 bases from V and 2 bases from J, with 12 bases between. The CDR3 region is CSAKGLNTDTQYF. The CDR3 DNA follows: TGCAGTGCCAAGGGTCTAAACACAGATACGCAGTATTTT.

The chain couples TRBV27 to TRBJ2-3; unclear D gene. The CDR3 has 15 residues. Germline V gives CDR1 MNHEY, CDR2 SMNVEV (reference sequence). Trimming pared 5 bases from V and 2 bases from J, leaving 14 bases between. The CDR3 DNA follows: TGTGCCAGCAGTCCGTCTCCCGGCCCCACAGATACGCAGTATTTT. It codes for CASSPSPGPTDTQYF.

This chain links TRBV5-1 with TRBJ2-1; D is undetermined. The CDR3 length is 13 residues. V was pared by 4 bases and J by 6 bases, with 11 bases between. Germline CDR1 reads SGHRS; CDR2 reads YFSETQ. CDR3 sequence (DNA): TGCGCCAGCAGCCTAGGAAACGGCAATGAGCAGTTCTTC. Protein: CASSLGNGNEQFF. The variable domain in full, completed from reference TRBV5-1 and TRBJ2-1, reads KAGVTQTPRYLIKTRGQQVTLSCSPISGHRSVSWYQQTPGQGLQFLFEYFSETQRNKGNFPGRFSGRQFSNSRSEMNVSTLELGDSALYLCASSLGNGNEQFFGPGTRLTVL.

This sequence joins TRBV27 and TRBJ1-6; D is unresolved. This CDR3 contains 12 residues. V lost 8 bases, J lost 9 bases, and 11 bases lay in between. The germline V gene encodes CDR1 MNHEY and CDR2 SMNVEV (reference sequence). The CDR3 sequence: CASGVGSSPLHF. CDR3 DNA sequence: TGTGCCAGCGGAGTGGGGAGTTCACCCCTCCACTTT.

The chain recombines TRBV6-2 or TRBV6-3 with TRBJ2-5; TRBD2 matches at 7 bases. From germline, CDR1 is MNHEY and CDR2 SVGEGT. After removal of 11 bases from V and 0 bases from J, the junction contained 15 bases not matched to a gene. The length of the CDR3 is 16 residues. The CDR3 sequence is CAANRGVAAYQETQYF. The CDR3 bases are TGTGCCGCCAACCGGGGGGTAGCGGCGTACCAAGAGACCCAGTACTTC.

This clonotype was observed a few times. The genes are TRBV7-3 and TRBJ2-3; D is ambiguous. The germline V gene encodes CDR1 SGHTA and CDR2 FQGTGA. The germline V and J ends were trimmed by 4 bases and 1 base, with 9 bases remaining between them. The CDR3 runs to 14 residues. The CDR3 DNA follows: TGTGCCAGCAGCTCAGGATACCGCACAGATACGCAGTATTTT. Protein sequence: CASSSGYRTDTQYF.

The chain uses TRBV5-1 and TRBJ2-7, with a tentative D call TRBD1 (5 bases). This CDR3 has 15 amino acids. Germline V gene data show CDR1 as SGHRS and CDR2 as YFSETQ. Trimming stripped 1 base from V and 5 bases from J, with 16 bases between. CDR3 DNA sequence: TGCGCCAGCAGCTTGTCCAGGGATATTTTCCACGAGCAGTACGTC. Amino acid sequence: CASSLSRDIFHEQYV.

This chain uses TRBV7-2 with TRBJ2-5, with 8 bases identical to TRBD2. The V segment lost 2 bases and the J segment 4 bases; nucleotides outside the gene matches: 3. Germline CDR1 and CDR2: SGHTA and FQGNSA. The CDR3 sequence is 14 residues long. CDR3 nucleotide sequence: TGTGCCAGCAGCTTAAGACGGGGGGGAGAGACCCAGTACTTC. Protein product: CASSLRRGGETQYF. Complete variable domain (other parts from reference TRBV7-2 and TRBJ2-5): GAGVSQSPSNKVTEKGKDVELRCDPISGHTALYWYRQSLGQGLEFLIYFQGNSAPDKSGLPSDRFSAERTGGSVSTLTIQRTQQEDSAVYLCASSLRRGGETQYFGPGTRLLVL.

The gene calls are TRBV10-1 and TRBJ2-3; TRBD2 matches 7 bases. Germline assignment: CDR1 WNHNN and CDR2 SYGVQD (reference sequence). The CDR3 spans 15 residues. With 3 bases clipped from V and 2 bases from J, the junction kept 5 bases outside the gene matches. In DNA form, the CDR3 reads TGCGCCAGCAGTGATGGAGCGGGGCTCACAGATACGCAGTATTTT. Translating gives CASSDGAGLTDTQYF.

V usage is TRBV6-1 and J usage is TRBJ2-3, with 8 bases fitting TRBD2. Per the germline V gene, CDR1 is MNHNS and CDR2 is SASEGT. This CDR3 has 17 residues. Germline trimming cut 6 bases from V and 3 bases from J; bases unmatched to any gene: 14. The CDR3 nucleotides read TGTGCCAGCAGCCTCGGGACGGCTAGCGGGCGGACAGATACGCAGTATTTT. Protein: CASSLGTASGRTDTQYF.

In DNA, the CDR3 is TGTGCCAGCAGCTTAGCCGGGGGGAGGTATGAGCAGTTCTTC. Its protein is CASSLAGGRYEQFF. This chain links TRBV7-3 with TRBJ2-1; 7 nucleotides match TRBD2. The CDR3 is made up of 14 amino acids. The ends lost 2 bases at V and 8 bases at J; junction bases unmatched: 6. Germline values: CDR1 SGHTA, CDR2 FQGTGA.

The rearrangement joins TRBV27 to TRBJ2-7; either TRBD1 or TRBD2 may supply D (7 bases each). Germline assignment: CDR1 MNHEY and CDR2 SMNVEV (reference sequence). With 2 bases removed from V and 0 bases from J, the gap between germline ends came to 11 bases. The CDR3 loop spans 15 amino acids. This CDR3 reads CASSLQGGISYEQYF. DNA for the CDR3: TGTGCCAGCAGTTTACAGGGGGGGATCTCCTACGAGCAGTACTTC.

This clonotype has a handful of counts. The rearrangement joins TRBV5-6 to TRBJ1-2, with D tentatively TRBD1 (6 bases). Germline CDR1 SGHDT, CDR2 YYEEEE. V lost 2 bases and J lost 6, with 14 bases in between. This CDR3 is 14 amino acids long. The CDR3 spells CASSLSLGAHGYTF. The CDR3 coding sequence is TGTGCCAGCAGCTTATCTCTGGGGGCTCATGGCTACACCTTC.

The chain carries TRBV6-1 and TRBJ2-1; TRBD1 is a possible D gene (5 bases). V was cut by 2 bases and J by 7 bases, with 9 bases left in between. CDR1 and CDR2 from the germline V gene are MNHNS and SASEGT. CDR3 length: 13 amino acids. The CDR3 DNA reads TGTGCCAGCAGTGAACAGGGTGTAAATGAGCAGTTCTTC. Translated, it gives CASSEQGVNEQFF.

The gene calls are TRBV6-5 and TRBJ1-6; a weak D match, TRBD1 (5 bases). Germline loops: CDR1 MNHEY, CDR2 SVGAGI. This CDR3 has 16 residues. V was trimmed by 0 bases and J by 0 bases, leaving 6 bases between them. The CDR3 region is CASSYSRGSYNSPLHF. The CDR3 coding sequence is TGTGCCAGCAGTTACTCGAGGGGCTCCTATAATTCACCCCTCCACTTT.

This clonotype was counted at least ten times. The J gene is TRBJ2-2, the V gene TRBV15; perhaps TRBD1 as D (5 bases). CDR1 and CDR2 (germline): LNHNV, YYDKDF (reference sequence). The V end was cut by 0 bases, the J end by 6 bases, with 11 bases between. This CDR3 contains 15 residues. The DNA for the CDR3 is TGTGCCACCAGCAGAGACAGGGTCGGATCCGGGGAGCTGTTTTTT. Protein product: CATSRDRVGSGELFF.

This clonotype was seen ten or more times. This rearrangement joins TRBV27 to TRBJ1-1; D unclear. Germline V CDR1 and CDR2: MNHEY, SMNVEV (reference sequence). The germline V and J ends were trimmed by 6 bases and 0 bases, with 5 bases remaining between them. This CDR3 comprises 12 residues. The CDR3 protein is CASRKMNTEAFF. CDR3 coding DNA: TGTGCCAGCAGGAAAATGAACACTGAAGCTTTCTTT.

The chain links TRBV7-9 to TRBJ2-7; D is unresolved. The CDR3 extends over 14 amino acids. Germline assignment: CDR1 SEHNR and CDR2 FQNEAQ (reference sequence). V dropped 6 bases and J dropped 3 bases, with 15 bases sitting between them. Written as DNA, the CDR3 is TGTGCCAGCAGACCCTCGACGGGCGTCTACGAGCAGTACTTC. The encoded protein is CASRPSTGVYEQYF.

In this sample, this clonotype turned up many times. The chain links TRBV6-5 to TRBJ2-3; D unresolved. CDR3 length equals 15 residues. CDR1 and CDR2 from the germline V gene are MNHEY and SVGAGI. V dropped 0 bases and J dropped 1 base, with 8 bases sitting between them. CDR3 nucleotides: TGTGCCAGCAGTTACTCGTTGGGCCGCACAGATACGCAGTATTTT. This encodes CASSYSLGRTDTQYF.

The chain employs TRBV7-9 and TRBJ1-1; TRBD1 agrees at 10 bases. From germline, CDR1 is SEHNR and CDR2 FQNEAQ (reference sequence). The CDR3 contains 15 residues. V lost 5 bases, J lost 6 bases, and 9 bases stayed unmatched. The CDR3 reads CASSPLGQGLSEAFF. CDR3 in DNA: TGTGCCAGCAGCCCGCTGGGACAGGGGCTGTCTGAAGCTTTCTTT.

The chain carries TRBV7-8 and TRBJ2-1, with TRBD2 as a possible D gene (5 bases). The germline CDR1 and CDR2 sequences are SGHVS and FQNEAQ. The CDR3 has 15 amino acids. Deletions cut 5 bases from V and 5 bases from J, with 16 bases between. CDR3 residues: CASSNSERRNNEQFF. The CDR3 DNA follows: TGTGCCAGCAGCAACTCCGAGCGGAGGAACAATGAGCAGTTCTTC.

This rearrangement joins TRBV4-3 to TRBJ2-5, with 9 bases aligning to TRBD1. V lost 0 bases to trimming and J lost 4 bases; unmatched junction nucleotides: 9. The V gene's germline CDR1 is LGHNA and CDR2 YSLEER. The CDR3 consists of 17 residues. The chain's CDR3 is CASSQELPGQGRETQYF. The DNA for the CDR3 is TGCGCCAGCAGCCAAGAGTTACCGGGACAGGGTCGAGAGACCCAGTACTTC.

The J gene is TRBJ2-1, the V gene TRBV4-2; 11 nucleotides line up with TRBD1. The CDR3 totals 15 residues. Germline V CDR1 and CDR2: LGHNA, YNFKEQ. V lost 2 bases, J lost 7 bases, and 4 bases stayed unmatched. The CDR3 loop reads CASSQSDRGRNEQFF. The CDR3 coding sequence is TGTGCCAGCAGCCAATCGGACAGGGGGCGGAATGAGCAGTTCTTC.

Only one count was recorded for this clonotype. The V gene is TRBV2, the J gene TRBJ1-1; 9 bases align to TRBD1. Per the germline V gene, CDR1 is SNHLY and CDR2 is FYNNEI. The CDR3 is 14 residues long. V lost 7 bases, J lost 8 bases, and 11 bases stayed unmatched. This CDR3 reads CASNLGAGTGEAFF. Written as DNA, the CDR3 is TGTGCCAGCAATCTCGGGGCCGGGACAGGGGAAGCTTTCTTT. The whole variable domain, remainder taken from reference TRBV2 and TRBJ1-1, is EPEVTQTPSHQVTQMGQEVILRCVPISNHLYFYWYRQILGQKVEFLVSFYNNEISEKSEIFDDQFSVERPDGSNFTLKIRSTKLEDSAMYFCASNLGAGTGEAFFGQGTRLTVV.

This clonotype was detected only a few times. The gene calls are TRBV6-5 and TRBJ2-3, with D unresolved. Germline V lookup: CDR1 MNHEY, CDR2 SVGAGI. CDR3 length equals 16 residues. V gave up 0 bases and J gave up 5 bases, with 15 bases separating them. The CDR3 region has the DNA TGTGCCAGCAGTTACTCGTCAGGTGGAACTGGAGATACGCAGTATTTT. Protein sequence: CASSYSSGGTGDTQYF.

This clonotype was counted many times. The gene calls are TRBV7-3 and TRBJ1-2; D perhaps matches TRBD1 (5 bases). The CDR3 consists of 15 residues. The ends were cut back, 3 bases at V and 0 bases at J, with 11 bases in the middle. Looked up from germline, CDR1 is SGHTA and CDR2 is FQGTGA. The DNA for the CDR3 is TGTGCCAGCAGCTTGGGGCCAGACTCTAACTATGGCTACACCTTC. This sequence encodes CASSLGPDSNYGYTF.

V gene TRBV6-4 combines with J gene TRBJ2-2; perhaps TRBD2 as D (5 bases). This CDR3 has 15 residues. The germline gives CDR1 MRHNA, CDR2 SNTAGT. The germline V and J ends were trimmed by 0 bases and 1 base, with 6 bases remaining between them. The CDR3 DNA is TGTGCCAGCAGTGACTCGGCGGGGAACACCGGGGAGCTGTTTTTT. Translation: CASSDSAGNTGELFF.